The T cell receptor (beta chain) under discussion was sequenced for a study of cytomegalovirus exposure and HLA in healthy donors. 13 Jbeta primers and 60 Vbeta primers were used for the PCR. The method was immunoSEQ multiplex PCR; TCRdb's version includes in-frame clones alone and lacks a portion of them. The sample includes roughly 160,000 clones, roughly 88% of them seen just once. The sequenced sample was PBMCs. The sequence came from a boy between 2 and 10 years old in good health and CMV-seronegative.

The CDR3 sequence is CASSLGRQGINTEAFF. The CDR3 DNA reads TGCGCCAGCAGCTTGGGAAGGCAGGGGATTAACACTGAAGCTTTCTTT. This chain connects TRBV5-1 to TRBJ1-1, with D possibly matching TRBD1 (6 bases). The CDR3 totals 16 residues. Trimming took off 0 bases at V and 2 bases at J, with 14 bases between the two ends. CDR1 is SGHRS, CDR2 YFSETQ, per germline. Together with reference TRBV5-1 and TRBJ1-1, the CDR3 gives the full variable domain: KAGVTQTPRYLIKTRGQQVTLSCSPISGHRSVSWYQQTPGQGLQFLFEYFSETQRNKGNFPGRFSGRQFSNSRSEMNVSTLELGDSALYLCASSLGRQGINTEAFFGQGTRLTVV.